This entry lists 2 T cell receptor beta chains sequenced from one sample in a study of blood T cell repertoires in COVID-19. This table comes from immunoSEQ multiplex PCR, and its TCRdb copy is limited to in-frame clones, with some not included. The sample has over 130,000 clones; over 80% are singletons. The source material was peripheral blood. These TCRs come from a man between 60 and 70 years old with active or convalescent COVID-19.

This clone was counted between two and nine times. The DNA of the CDR3 is TGCGCCAGCAGCCAAGATTACGCGACAGGGGGGAGGAAGCAGTACTTC. Translated: CASSQDYATGGRKQYF. This chain joins TRBV4-3 and TRBJ2-7; 9 bases line up with TRBD1. The CDR3 is made up of 16 amino acids. The junction had 11 bases not matched to a gene; V was cut back by 0 bases and J by 8 bases. The germline V gene has CDR1 LGHNA and CDR2 YSLEER.

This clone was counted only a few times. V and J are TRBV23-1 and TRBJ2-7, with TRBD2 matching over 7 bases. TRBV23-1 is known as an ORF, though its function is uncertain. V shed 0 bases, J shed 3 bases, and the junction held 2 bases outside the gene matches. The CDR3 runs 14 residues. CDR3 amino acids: CASSQSKRGYEQYF. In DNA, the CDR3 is TGCGCCAGCAGTCAATCTAAGCGGGGCTACGAGCAGTACTTC.